The 8 T cell receptor beta chains given below trace back to one sample, sequenced in a study of response to subunit inactivated influenza vaccine. In TCRdb, the RT-PCR reads were re-called with MiXCR into one record per CDR3 protein. This sample carries roughly 700,000 distinct CDR3 sequences, approximately 15% of them seen once, and the ten largest clones take around 7%. The sample consisted of PBMCs from blood, taken around 15 days before vaccination. Receptor source: a middle-aged man who received an inactivated influenza vaccine.

This clonotype was seen repeatedly, ten times or more. The J gene is TRBJ2-3, the V gene TRBV29-1; 10 bases align to TRBD2. The CDR3 totals 15 residues. The V segment lost 7 bases and the J segment 7 bases; nucleotides outside the gene matches: 14. The germline V gene encodes CDR1 SQVTM and CDR2 ANQGSEA. This CDR3 is CSGYTSSGSLNTQYF. In nucleotides, the CDR3 is TGCAGCGGCTATACCTCTAGCGGGAGTTTGAATACGCAGTATTTT.

The rearrangement joins TRBV7-8 to TRBJ2-7; TRBD1 is a possible D gene (6 bases). This CDR3 has 13 amino acids. Germline V lookup: CDR1 SGHVS, CDR2 FQNEAQ. Trimming shortened V by 5 bases and J by 6 bases, and 14 bases separated the two germline ends. The CDR3: CASSPLGDTEQYF. The CDR3 DNA sequence: TGTGCCAGCAGCCCCCTGGGGGACACCGAGCAGTACTTC.

The chain links TRBV5-1 to TRBJ1-1; TRBD1 agrees at 8 bases. After removal of 0 bases from V and 4 bases from J, the junction contained 11 bases not matched to a gene. Germline V gene sequence: CDR1 SGHRS, CDR2 YFSETQ. The CDR3 covers 17 residues. Written as DNA, the CDR3 is TGCGCCAGCAGCTTGGGCCCGCAGGGGGCTAGGAGCACTGAAGCTTTCTTT. This sequence encodes CASSLGPQGARSTEAFF.

This clonotype was counted at least ten times. The chain links TRBV4-3 to TRBJ2-2, with D unresolved. Germline values: CDR1 LGHNA, CDR2 YSLEER. This CDR3 is built from 14 residues. Trimming took 0 bases from V and 1 from J, leaving 3 bases between them. The CDR3 reads CASSQDWNTGELFF. For the CDR3, the DNA is TGCGCCAGCAGCCAAGATTGGAACACCGGGGAGCTGTTTTTT.

There are many counts of this clonotype. J is TRBJ1-5 and V is TRBV5-6, with TRBD1 as a possible D gene (5 bases). Trimming left V 3 bases short and J 2 bases short, with 12 bases between. The germline V gene encodes CDR1 SGHDT and CDR2 YYEEEE. The CDR3 is 15 amino acids. CDR3 protein: CASSSQGGGNQPQHF. CDR3 in DNA: TGTGCCAGCAGCTCCCAGGGAGGCGGCAATCAGCCCCAGCATTTT.

This clonotype was seen a few times. This chain links TRBV6-1 with TRBJ2-3; 14 positions match TRBD2. V lost 7 bases, J lost 2 bases, and 8 bases stayed unmatched. The CDR3 totals 17 residues. Germline assignment: CDR1 MNHNS and CDR2 SASEGT. The DNA of the CDR3 is TGTGCCAGCATCGGGACTAGCGGGGGAGGAAACACAGATACGCAGTATTTT. Translating gives CASIGTSGGGNTDTQYF.

This clonotype showed up just a few times. The chain is built from TRBV6-5 and TRBJ1-2; 8 bases map to TRBD1. V shed 2 bases, J shed 0 bases, and the junction held 8 bases outside the gene matches. Per germline, CDR1 MNHEY and CDR2 SVGAGI. The CDR3 extends over 17 amino acids. As DNA, the CDR3 is TGTGCCAGCAGTTACAAAGACAGGGGAGAAGCTAACTATGGCTACACCTTC. Protein: CASSYKDRGEANYGYTF.

The rearrangement uses TRBV7-9 and TRBJ2-2; no clear D. From germline, CDR1 is SEHNR and CDR2 FQNEAQ (reference sequence). The CDR3 length is 14 residues. Trimming removed 1 base from V and 7 bases from J, with 10 bases in between. As DNA, the CDR3 is TGTGCCAGCAGCTTAGTCCCGGGCGGCGGGGAGCTGTTTTTT. Amino acids: CASSLVPGGGELFF.